Reported below is one T cell receptor beta chain. The data derive from a study of blood T cell repertoires in COVID-19. Study background: Acute and convalescent COVID-19 samples came from the United States, Italy and Spain. Nucleic acid was either cDNA or gDNA, and it came from T cells, B-cell-depleted T cells, or PBMCs.

CDR1 SGHRS and CDR2 YFSETQ come from the germline V gene. V gave up 4 bases and J gave up 4 bases; unmatched junction bases: 14. This CDR3 region has 17 residues. Methods used by the authors: Using reference gene primer amplification, nucleated cell counts were estimated. The table came from immunoSEQ multiplex PCR; TCRdb's copy has only in-frame clones and leaves some out. Clonal size and the V and J genes are those of that table, whereas D and trimming came from the DNA. There are roughly 70,000 clones in the sample; around 92% occur only once, and roughly 14% lies in the top ten. The sequenced material came from peripheral blood. This receptor was identified in a human donor with active COVID-19. The donor label of this sample is uncertain. This rearrangement joins TRBV5-1 to TRBJ1-3; 7 positions match TRBD1. CDR3 bases: TGCGCCAGCAGCGCCAGGACAGGCGCTTCGGGAGGAAACACCATATATTTT. Translation gives CASSARTGASGGNTIYF.